The sequence of this T cell receptor (beta chain) was determined in a study of T cell repertoires in cytomegalovirus infection. There are many counts of this clonotype. Its antigen is currently unknown. TCRdb redid the calling of the reads with MiXCR, one entry per CDR3 protein. In the table there are tens of thousands of distinct CDR3 sequences, around 18% of which are singletons. Germline CDR1 is SNHLY and CDR2 is FYNNEI. The CDR3 spans 15 residues. V gave up 7 bases and J gave up 0 bases, with 15 bases separating them. This receptor was obtained from a human donor in good health (CMV status not recorded). Some clones in this sample may be carry-over from other donors' samples. Material: CD8+ T cells from cultured PBMCs, obtained from culture after CMV antigen stimulation. The V gene is TRBV2, the J gene TRBJ1-2; D gene unclear. The DNA of the CDR3 is TGTGCCAGCACCCATTGGTTAGGAGCTAACTATGGCTACACCTTC. Translating gives CASTHWLGANYGYTF.